These 12 T cell receptor beta chains share one sample of origin, sequenced in a study of T cell responses to AZD1222 COVID-19 vaccine. Assay used: immunoSEQ multiplex PCR; TCRdb lists only in-frame clones, some missing. The sample includes more than 110,000 clones, 90% of them seen just once. Source: peripheral blood, taken on day 0 of AZD1222 vaccination. The source of these receptors is an adult in good health.

The chain carries TRBV12-3 or TRBV12-4 and TRBJ2-1, with 8 bases aligning to TRBD1. This CDR3 is built from 13 residues. V lost 4 bases and J lost 12; bases outside the gene matches: 8. The CDR3 sequence is CASSSLPGQGQFF. DNA for the CDR3: TGTGCCAGCAGTTCCCTCCCTGGACAGGGGCAGTTCTTC.

The rearrangement uses TRBV9 and TRBJ1-1, with a weak D call TRBD1 (5 bases). V lost 3 bases and J lost 7, with 19 bases in between. Germline CDR1 SGDLS, CDR2 YYNGEE. The CDR3 length is 15 residues. This CDR3 reads CASSDARYRTGEAFF. The CDR3 DNA reads as TGTGCCAGCAGCGATGCAAGATACCGAACAGGTGAAGCTTTCTTT.

This chain connects TRBV30 to TRBJ1-1; D is unclear. This CDR3 is built from 9 residues. Trimming took 3 bases from V and 4 from J, leaving 0 bases between them. The germline gives CDR1 GTSNPN, CDR2 SVGIG (reference sequence). The CDR3 region is CAWSTEAFF. CDR3 in DNA: TGTGCCTGGAGCACTGAAGCTTTCTTT.

V usage is TRBV2 and J usage is TRBJ2-7, with D maybe TRBD1 (8 bases). The CDR3 runs 15 residues. CDR1 is SNHLY and CDR2 is FYNNEI in the germline V gene. V gave up 6 bases and J gave up 2 bases, with 17 bases separating them. CDR3 coding DNA: TGTGCCAGCAGAGATGACAGGGGAGGGACCTACGAGCAGTACTTC. Translating it yields CASRDDRGGTYEQYF.

The chain combines TRBV19 with TRBJ2-7; 10 bases are a match to TRBD2. V trimming: 4 bases; J trimming: 2 bases; junction bases outside the gene matches: 5. The CDR3 consists of 15 residues. Germline CDR1 is LNHDA and CDR2 is SQIVND (reference sequence). The DNA for the CDR3 is TGTGCCAGTAGTACCAGCGGGGGGGCACCCTACGAGCAGTACTTC. This encodes CASSTSGGAPYEQYF.

The rearrangement uses TRBV4-2 and TRBJ2-3; D is unresolved. Germline assignment: CDR1 LGHNA and CDR2 YNFKEQ. The ends were cut back, 0 bases at V and 10 bases at J, with 11 bases in the middle. The CDR3 consists of 13 residues. CDR3 protein: CASSQDPRAAQYF. In nucleotides, the CDR3 is TGTGCCAGCAGCCAAGATCCTAGAGCTGCGCAGTATTTT.

The rearrangement uses TRBV6-2 or TRBV6-3 and TRBJ1-1; D is unresolved. Per germline, CDR1 MNHEY and CDR2 SVGEGT. The V gene lost 6 bases and the J gene lost 2 bases, with 19 bases spanning the gap. CDR3 length equals 16 residues. The CDR3 is CASSQLKGITNTEAFF. The CDR3, as DNA: TGTGCCAGCAGCCAGCTGAAAGGCATAACAAACACTGAAGCTTTCTTT.

The chain joins TRBV28 to TRBJ1-1; no reliable D call. This CDR3 spans 12 amino acids. V lost 2 bases to trimming and J lost 11 bases, with 12 bases between them. CDR1 is MDHEN and CDR2 is SYDVKM in the germline V gene. CDR3 sequence: CASSLMPRGAFF. In DNA form, the CDR3 reads TGTGCCAGCAGTTTAATGCCCAGAGGGGCTTTCTTT.

The genes are TRBV2 and TRBJ1-1, with D unresolved. This CDR3 is built from 13 residues. Deletions cut 1 base from V and 7 bases from J, with 10 bases between. Germline values: CDR1 SNHLY, CDR2 FYNNEI. The CDR3, as DNA: TGTGCCAGCAGTGAAGTACGGCGCTATGAAGCTTTCTTT. Translating it yields CASSEVRRYEAFF.

The V and J genes are TRBV24-1 and TRBJ2-7; tentatively, D is TRBD2 (5 bases). Per germline, CDR1 KGHDR and CDR2 SFDVKD. CDR3 length: 12 amino acids. V lost 9 bases, J lost 1 base, and 9 bases lay in between. The CDR3 DNA is TGTGCCACCGGAGGTTCTTCCTACGAGCAGTACTTC. Amino acids: CATGGSSYEQYF.

This chain uses TRBV19 with TRBJ2-7; TRBD2 matches at 13 bases. This CDR3 is built from 17 residues. CDR1 is LNHDA and CDR2 is SQIVND in the germline V gene (reference sequence). V was pared by 6 bases and J by 3 bases, with 11 bases of the junction left unmatched. DNA of the CDR3: TGTGCCAGTAGCGGCCTCCGACTAGCGGGGGGTCGCTACGAGCAGTACTTC. This codes for CASSGLRLAGGRYEQYF.

The chain recombines TRBV27 with TRBJ1-1, with TRBD1 as a possible D gene (5 bases). This CDR3 spans 16 amino acids. Trimming took off 4 bases at V and 1 base at J, with 16 bases between the two ends. Germline lookup yields CDR1 MNHEY and CDR2 SMNVEV (reference sequence). The CDR3 reads CASSSSQRRGNTEAFF. In DNA, the CDR3 is TGTGCCAGCAGTTCATCCCAGCGGAGGGGGAACACTGAAGCTTTCTTT.